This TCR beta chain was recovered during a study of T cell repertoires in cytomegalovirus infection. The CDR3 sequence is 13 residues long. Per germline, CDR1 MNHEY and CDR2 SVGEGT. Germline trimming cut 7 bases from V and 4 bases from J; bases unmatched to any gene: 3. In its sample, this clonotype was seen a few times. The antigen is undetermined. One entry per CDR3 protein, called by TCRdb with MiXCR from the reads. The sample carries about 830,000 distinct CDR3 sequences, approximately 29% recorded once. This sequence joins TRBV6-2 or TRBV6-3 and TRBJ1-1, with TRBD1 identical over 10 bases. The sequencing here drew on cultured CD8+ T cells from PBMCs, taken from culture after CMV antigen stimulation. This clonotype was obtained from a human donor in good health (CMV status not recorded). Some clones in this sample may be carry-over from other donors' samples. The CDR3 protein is CASTWTGGTEAFF. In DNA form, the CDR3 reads TGTGCCAGCACTTGGACAGGGGGCACTGAAGCTTTCTTT.